These 18 T cell receptor beta chains were sequenced from one sample in a study of cytomegalovirus exposure and HLA in healthy donors. Vbeta (60) and Jbeta (13) primers were used in the PCR. Produced via immunoSEQ multiplex PCR; TCRdb's table is partial and in-frame only. There are roughly 200,000 clones in the sample; over 70% occur only once, and roughly 2.5% lies in the top ten. Sequencing used PBMCs. These receptor sequences come from an older woman in good health and CMV-seropositive.

CDR3 nucleotide sequence: TGTGCCAGCAGTGAACTACGGTTTAGCTCCTACAATGAGCAGTTCTTC. As protein: CASSELRFSSYNEQFF. The rearrangement links TRBV25-1 to TRBJ2-1; no definite D call. The CDR3 totals 16 residues. Germline CDR1 reads MGHDK; CDR2 reads SYGVNS. The V and J ends lost 2 bases and 0 bases respectively, with 11 bases between them.

The chain is built from TRBV19 and TRBJ2-5; tentatively, D is TRBD2 (6 bases). Germline loops: CDR1 LNHDA, CDR2 SQIVND (reference sequence). The CDR3 sequence is 14 residues long. The V and J ends lost 0 bases and 9 bases respectively, with 14 bases between them. CDR3 in DNA: TGTGCCAGTAGTATAGAGCCGGGAGTTCGGTCCCAGTACTTC. Translation: CASSIEPGVRSQYF.

This clone was seen only once. The V call is TRBV2, the J call TRBJ1-5; D not certain. This CDR3 region has 12 residues. The germline CDR1 and CDR2 sequences are SNHLY and FYNNEI. Trimming took off 4 bases at V and 3 bases at J, with 4 bases between the two ends. CDR3 DNA sequence: TGTGCCAGCAGTGCTAACAATCAGCCCCAGCATTTT. This translates into CASSANNQPQHF.

This clone was counted only a few times. The V and J genes are TRBV7-9 and TRBJ1-6; D remains unclear. In germline, CDR1 is SEHNR, CDR2 FQNEAQ (reference sequence). The CDR3 extends over 13 amino acids. Between the trimmed V and J ends, which lost 6 bases and 8 bases, there was a span of 11 bases. The CDR3 region is CASSATGDSPLHF. CDR3 DNA sequence: TGTGCCAGCAGTGCCACTGGAGATTCACCCCTCCACTTT. The entire variable domain, with the rest obtained from reference TRBV7-9 and TRBJ1-6, is as follows: DTGVSQNPRHKITKRGQNVTFRCDPISEHNRLYWYRQTLGQGPEFLTYFQNEAQLEKSRLLSDRFSAERPKGSFSTLEIQRTEQGDSAMYLCASSATGDSPLHFGNGTRLTVT.

This chain links TRBV6-1 with TRBJ1-1, with D possibly TRBD1 on 5 matching bases. The CDR3 is 12 residues long. Germline CDR1 and CDR2: MNHNS and SASEGT. Trimming cost V 5 bases and J 8 bases, with 12 bases left between them. The CDR3 nucleotides are TGTGCCAGCAGTCATCGGGGGATCGAAGCTTTCTTT. Its translation: CASSHRGIEAFF.

The gene calls are TRBV7-2 and TRBJ2-3; possible D gene TRBD2, 6 bases. Trimming shortened V by 5 bases and J by 3 bases, and 12 bases separated the two germline ends. The length of the CDR3 is 14 residues. Germline CDR1 reads SGHTA; CDR2 reads FQGNSA. Here the CDR3 reads CASSPVAATDTQYF. The CDR3 DNA reads as TGTGCCAGCAGCCCAGTAGCGGCTACAGATACGCAGTATTTT. Combining the CDR3 with reference TRBV7-2 and TRBJ2-3 gives the whole variable domain GAGVSQSPSNKVTEKGKDVELRCDPISGHTALYWYRQSLGQGLEFLIYFQGNSAPDKSGLPSDRFSAERTGGSVSTLTIQRTQQEDSAVYLCASSPVAATDTQYFGPGTRLTVL.

The chain joins TRBV28 to TRBJ1-4; 10 bases align to TRBD1. Germline trimming cut 6 bases from V and 7 bases from J; bases unmatched to any gene: 2. The germline V gene has CDR1 MDHEN and CDR2 SYDVKM. CDR3 size: 13 residues. CDR3 sequence reads: CASRRTGGEKLFF. Here the CDR3 DNA reads TGTGCCAGCAGAAGGACAGGGGGTGAAAAACTGTTTTTT.

The rearrangement uses TRBV30 and TRBJ1-1; D call uncertain. This CDR3 has 16 amino acids. V was clipped by 2 bases and J by 1 base, with 17 bases between them. The V gene's germline CDR1 is GTSNPN and CDR2 SVGIG (reference sequence). CDR3 amino acids: CAWSPTSAGWNTEAFF. The CDR3 nucleotides read TGTGCCTGGAGTCCTACTTCAGCCGGGTGGAACACTGAAGCTTTCTTT.

This chain links TRBV2 with TRBJ2-7, with D possibly matching TRBD2 (5 bases). The V end lost 2 bases, the J end lost 3 bases, and 14 bases lay between the germline ends. Germline V CDR1 and CDR2: SNHLY, FYNNEI. The CDR3 loop spans 15 amino acids. CDR3 amino acids: CASSESYAGLYEQYF. CDR3 coding DNA: TGTGCCAGCAGTGAATCATATGCGGGTCTCTACGAGCAGTACTTC.

This clone appeared once. The V call is TRBV6-1, the J call TRBJ1-4; TRBD1 agrees at 8 bases. The CDR3 length is 16 residues. V was pared by 5 bases and J by 0 bases, with 5 bases of the junction left unmatched. CDR1 is MNHNS and CDR2 is SASEGT in the germline V gene. Here the CDR3 DNA reads TGTGCCAGCAGTCAAGACAGGGGTGCAACTAATGAAAAACTGTTTTTT. Translation: CASSQDRGATNEKLFF.

This clone was detected once. V usage is TRBV18 and J usage is TRBJ2-5; perhaps TRBD2 as D (5 bases). Germline V gene lookup returns CDR1 KGHSH and CDR2 LQKENI. V was cut by 6 bases and J by 4 bases, with 9 bases left in between. CDR3 size: 12 residues. In DNA form, the CDR3 reads TGTGCCAGCTCTTCGGGGTTAGAGACCCAGTACTTC. It encodes CASSSGLETQYF.

The V call is TRBV6-6, the J call TRBJ1-4, with TRBD1 matching over 9 bases. CDR3 length: 14 residues. Per germline, CDR1 MNHNY and CDR2 SVGAGI (reference sequence). The V and J ends lost 7 bases and 8 bases, in that order; junction bases with no gene match: 8. The DNA of the CDR3 is TGTGCCAGCACCAAGGGACAGGGCGGCGAAAAACTGTTTTTT. Translation gives CASTKGQGGEKLFF.

The V call is TRBV2, the J call TRBJ1-5, with D unclear. CDR3 length equals 15 residues. V dropped 1 base and J dropped 4 bases, with 11 bases sitting between them. Germline V gene data show CDR1 as SNHLY and CDR2 as FYNNEI. CDR3 sequence (DNA): TGTGCCAGCAGTGAAGGAATAGTCGGTAATCAGCCCCAGCATTTT. The encoded protein is CASSEGIVGNQPQHF.

The V and J genes are TRBV4-3 and TRBJ2-3, with 8 bases fitting TRBD1. CDR3 size: 15 residues. The V segment lost 0 bases and the J segment 6 bases; nucleotides outside the gene matches: 5. Germline V gene sequence: CDR1 LGHNA, CDR2 YSLEER. DNA of the CDR3: TGCGCCAGCAGCCAAGATGGCAGGGGGCCCGATACGCAGTATTTT. Protein: CASSQDGRGPDTQYF.

This chain joins TRBV2 and TRBJ1-1, with no clear D. Deletions cut 5 bases from V and 6 bases from J, with 16 bases between. The CDR3 has 14 residues. Looked up from germline, CDR1 is SNHLY and CDR2 is FYNNEI. CDR3 sequence: CASSSLEGLAEAFF. The DNA for the CDR3 is TGTGCCAGCAGTAGCCTAGAGGGCCTGGCTGAAGCTTTCTTT.

CDR3 region: CASSLAGTGQEKLFF. CDR3 bases: TGTGCCAGCAGTCTCGCCGGGACAGGACAAGAAAAACTGTTTTTT. The chain links TRBV28 to TRBJ1-4; 8 bases fit TRBD1. The junction had 10 bases not matched to a gene; V was cut back by 5 bases and J by 8 bases. The CDR3 runs to 15 residues. CDR1 MDHEN and CDR2 SYDVKM come from the germline V gene.

The J gene is TRBJ2-7, the V gene TRBV19, with 12 bases fitting TRBD2. This CDR3 is built from 15 residues. In germline, CDR1 is LNHDA, CDR2 SQIVND (reference sequence). J was trimmed by 1 base and V by 7 bases; bases with no gene match: 5. CDR3 loop: CASTRTSGESYEQYF. In DNA, the CDR3 is TGTGCCAGTACACGGACTAGCGGGGAGTCCTACGAGCAGTACTTC.

The chain couples TRBV9 to TRBJ2-1; 14 bases align to TRBD2. CDR1 SGDLS and CDR2 YYNGEE come from the germline V gene. J gave up 7 bases and V 5 bases, and 14 bases lay outside the gene matches. This CDR3 is built from 18 residues. The CDR3 DNA reads TGTGCCAGCAGGGGGAGTGAGGGGACTAGCGGGGGCTTAAATGAGCAGTTCTTC. Translating gives CASRGSEGTSGGLNEQFF.